This entry features one T cell receptor beta chain sequence. Its antigen is currently unknown. The source of the sample is a study of CXCR3-negative and CXCR3-positive naive CD8 T cells. Study observations and caveats: TRB CDR3 properties served as the basis for inferring TCR strength, and surface CD5 was comparable between naive subsets. Fresh PBMCs served for most assays, and CXCR3 expression fell partially after cryopreservation. Similar TRBV-TRBJ usage characterized naive CXCR3-negative and CXCR3-positive cells; memory cells differed.

CDR1 LNHNV and CDR2 YYDKDF come from the germline V gene (reference sequence). This CDR3 spans 13 amino acids. Naivety in CD8+ T cells corresponded to a CD45RO-CCR7+CD27+CD95- phenotype. Libraries of TRB cDNA were made by 5' RACE and carried UMIs. TCRdb reanalyzed the 5' RACE reads, giving one entry per CDR3 protein sequence and no DNA. The sample table includes 75,000 to 95,000 distinct CDR3 sequences. The clonotype originates from a human donor in good health. Some clones in this sample may be carry-over from other donors' samples. This rearrangement joins TRBV15 to TRBJ1-1; TCRdb's D call, TRBD1, is unchecked because there is no DNA. Sequencing was done on a sample of naive CXCR3- CD8+ T cells from blood. Stated subset: CD45RO-CCR7+CD27+CD95- naive CD8+ T cells lacking CXCR3 (TNR3-). CDR3 residues: CATVGTVGTEAFF.